The present T cell receptor (beta chain) was sequenced within a study of T cell responses to AZD1222 COVID-19 vaccine. General study findings and limits: Mostly white British, mostly female donors; authors suggested clonal diversity may be underestimated.

Concerning this clone itself: What it recognizes is unknown.

The assay was immunoSEQ multiplex PCR, and TCRdb's table has in-frame clones only and misses some. The top ten hold approximately 16% of the sample, which has 90,000 to 150,000 clones, around 83% seen once. The germline V gene has CDR1 MNHEY and CDR2 SVGAGI. V was shortened by 0 bases and J by 5 bases, with 8 bases between the two germline ends. The CDR3 has 14 residues. This specimen consisted of peripheral blood, obtained 28 days after the second AZD1222 dose. The clonotype was recovered from an adult who received the AZD1222 COVID-19 vaccine. The chain has TRBV6-5 and TRBJ1-5; D is ambiguous. The CDR3 sequence: CASSYSATDQPQHF. DNA of the CDR3: TGTGCCAGCAGTTACTCGGCAACGGATCAGCCCCAGCATTTT.